This T cell receptor (beta chain) was captured by sequencing in a study of T cells in tuberculosis. Turning to the study itself: T cells were selected with CD1B tetramers loaded with glucose monomycolate. In South Africa, adults with active tuberculosis were compared with IGRA-negative and latently infected IGRA-positive adolescents. Overall study results and limits: Smaller alpha distances in active tuberculosis partly reflected shorter CDR3-alpha lengths. Active tuberculosis cases were adults; controls were adolescents.

Libraries were prepared by immunoSEQ multiplex PCR; TCRdb keeps only in-frame clonotypes and omits some of them. This table holds around 43,000 clones, 95% found once. Germline V lookup: CDR1 SGHNT, CDR2 YYREEE (reference sequence). The V gene end was trimmed by 4 bases and the J gene end by 7 bases; junction bases not matched to a gene: 5. This CDR3 has 13 amino acids. Note on this clone: As yet, its antigen is unknown.

Sequenced material: PBMCs. This receptor was obtained from a donor aged 10-30 years with latent tuberculosis or without tuberculosis infection. V and J are TRBV5-4 and TRBJ1-5; 7 bases fit TRBD1. The CDR3 DNA follows: TGTGCCAGCAGCCGGGGGACAGACCAGCCCCAGCATTTT. It encodes CASSRGTDQPQHF.